This T cell receptor (beta chain) was identified during a study of PD-1 blockade in classical Hodgkin lymphoma. Clones were read by immunoSEQ multiplex PCR, and TCRdb kept only the in-frame ones, dropping some. The table lists around 100,000 clones, approximately 90% of them singletons, with 2.5% to 3.5% in the top ten. The length of the CDR3 is 14 residues. CDR1 is SQVTM, CDR2 ANQGSEA, per germline. The ends were cut back, 4 bases at V and 4 bases at J, with 16 bases in the middle. Time point given: cycle 4 day 1 (C4D1), after 5 to 7 weeks of nivolumab. Each patient's relapse followed autologous stem cell transplantation, and brentuximab vedotin exposure varied.

V gene TRBV29-1 combines with J gene TRBJ1-2; D is unresolved. The receptor comes from a human donor with classical Hodgkin lymphoma. This material consisted of peripheral blood mononuclear cells (PBMCs), taken before the fourth cycle of nivolumab. The CDR3 coding sequence is TGCAGCGTTGGGAGGACCTCAGTTTTCTATGGCTACACCTTC. Translation: CSVGRTSVFYGYTF. Supplemented by reference TRBV29-1 and TRBJ1-2, the full variable domain reads SAVISQKPSRDICQRGTSLTIQCQVDSQVTMMFWYRQQPGQSLTLIATANQGSEATYESGFVIDKFPISRPNLTFSTLTVSNMSPEDSSIYLCSVGRTSVFYGYTFGSGTRLTVV.